The rows below give T cell receptor beta chains drawn from one sample of a study of T-cell reconstitution after alpha-beta-depleted transplantation in children. Via MiXCR, TCRdb re-called the PCR reads, giving one row per CDR3 protein. This table holds some 200,000 distinct CDR3 sequences, about a tenth found once. Source: PBMCs, taken before TCRalphabeta/CD19-depleted stem cell transplant. Receptors were obtained from a child under two years old with acute myeloid leukemia, due to receive a stem cell transplant. CDR3s include the opening cysteine and the closing phenylalanine or tryptophan. A D gene is named only where the DNA matches it firmly. The size entry is marked missing in some rows and otherwise reads once, few, many or a size class.

cdr3_nt: TGTGCCAGCAGCGCTAGAGGCGGCCCGGGGATCGTAAAACTGTTTTTT
cdr3_aa: CASSARGGPGIVKLFF
clone_size: many
d_call: NA
j_call: TRBJ1-4
v_call: TRBV7-2

cdr3_nt: TGTGCCAGCAGCCATCGAGGCAGCCTGAACACTGAAGCTTTCTTT
cdr3_aa: CASSHRGSLNTEAFF
clone_size: many
d_call: NA
j_call: TRBJ1-1
v_call: TRBV12-3/TRBV12-4

cdr3_nt: TGTGCCTGGAGTGTAGGGCGGGACAGGGTTTACAATGAGCAGTTCTTC
cdr3_aa: CAWSVGRDRVYNEQFF
clone_size: many
d_call: TRBD1
j_call: TRBJ2-1
v_call: TRBV30

cdr3_nt: TGCAGTGCTAAAACCCCGGGACTGGCCTCCTACAATGAGCAGTTCTTC
cdr3_aa: CSAKTPGLASYNEQFF
clone_size: many
d_call: NA
j_call: TRBJ2-1
v_call: TRBV20-1

cdr3_nt: TGTGCCAGCAGTTTAGGGACAGGGGCGTTTTACAATGAGCAGTTCTTC
cdr3_aa: CASSLGTGAFYNEQFF
clone_size: many
d_call: TRBD1
j_call: TRBJ2-1
v_call: TRBV12-3/TRBV12-4

cdr3_nt: TGTGCCAGCAGAGGGCCGGTCCTCTACAATGAGCAGTTCTTC
cdr3_aa: CASRGPVLYNEQFF
clone_size: many
d_call: NA
j_call: TRBJ2-1
v_call: TRBV28

cdr3_nt: TGTGCCAGCAGCCCCCCCAACGCCCGTGAACGTGGCTACACCTTC
cdr3_aa: CASSPPNARERGYTF
clone_size: many
d_call: NA
j_call: TRBJ1-2
v_call: TRBV4-2

cdr3_nt: TGTGCCAGTACCTCACCCGGTTGGGGGCTGTTTTTT
cdr3_aa: CASTSPGWGLFF
clone_size: many
d_call: NA
j_call: TRBJ2-2
v_call: TRBV19

cdr3_nt: TGTGCCAGCAGAGGCGGGACAGGGCCACTAGCGGGGATTTTCAATGAGCAGTTCTTC
cdr3_aa: CASRGGTGPLAGIFNEQFF
clone_size: many
d_call: NA
j_call: TRBJ2-1
v_call: TRBV28

cdr3_nt: TGTGCCAGCAGCCCCCACAGGGCAAGCTCCTACAATGAGCAGTTCTTC
cdr3_aa: CASSPHRASSYNEQFF
clone_size: many
d_call: NA
j_call: TRBJ2-1
v_call: TRBV6-1

cdr3_nt: TGCGCCAGCAGTCAATCGGGCCTTATAGGCTCTAGCTCCTACGAGCAGTACTTC
cdr3_aa: CASSQSGLIGSSSYEQYF
clone_size: NA
d_call: NA
j_call: TRBJ2-7
v_call: TRBV23-1

cdr3_nt: TGCGCCAGCAGCTCCACCTCTAAGGGTAATGAGCAGTTCTTC
cdr3_aa: CASSSTSKGNEQFF
clone_size: many
d_call: NA
j_call: TRBJ2-1
v_call: TRBV5-1

cdr3_nt: TGTGCTAGTGGTGTACTAGCAGATACGCAGTATTTT
cdr3_aa: CASGVLADTQYF
clone_size: many
d_call: NA
j_call: TRBJ2-3
v_call: TRBV12-5

cdr3_nt: TGTGCCAGCAGTGATGGGGCCGGGTGGACAGGGGTTTTGGCTTTCTTT
cdr3_aa: CASSDGAGWTGVLAFF
clone_size: many
d_call: TRBD1
j_call: TRBJ1-1
v_call: TRBV6-1

cdr3_nt: TGTGCCAGCAGCTCACAGGTTTCAAAGACTGAAGCTTTCTTT
cdr3_aa: CASSSQVSKTEAFF
clone_size: many
d_call: NA
j_call: TRBJ1-1
v_call: TRBV7-9

cdr3_nt: TGTGCCACCAGTGCCAAAGTTATCACGGGGGAGCTGTTTTTT
cdr3_aa: CATSAKVITGELFF
clone_size: many
d_call: NA
j_call: TRBJ2-2
v_call: TRBV24-1

cdr3_nt: TGTGCCATCTCGAGGGGGACTCAAGGGACCGGGGAGCTGTTTTTT
cdr3_aa: CAISRGTQGTGELFF
clone_size: many
d_call: NA
j_call: TRBJ2-2
v_call: TRBV10-3

cdr3_nt: TGTGCCAGCACCACAGGGGGATCGAACGGGGAGCTGTTTTTT
cdr3_aa: CASTTGGSNGELFF
clone_size: many
d_call: TRBD1
j_call: TRBJ2-2
v_call: TRBV9

cdr3_nt: TGTGCCAGCAGCCCGGGACTAGCGGCTATCCAAGAGACCCAGTACTTC
cdr3_aa: CASSPGLAAIQETQYF
clone_size: NA
d_call: TRBD2
j_call: TRBJ2-5
v_call: TRBV3-1

cdr3_nt: TGTGCCAGCAGCCACCCTGGGGGGGGTGAAGCTTTCTTT
cdr3_aa: CASSHPGGGEAFF
clone_size: many
d_call: NA
j_call: TRBJ1-1
v_call: TRBV11-2

cdr3_nt: TGCGCCAGCAGCTTGGAGGTCACCGGGGAGCTGTTTTTT
cdr3_aa: CASSLEVTGELFF
clone_size: many
d_call: NA
j_call: TRBJ2-2
v_call: TRBV5-1

cdr3_nt: TGTGCCAGCAGCTTCCTCGGGGACCCAAGGCAGTACTTC
cdr3_aa: CASSFLGDPRQYF
clone_size: many
d_call: NA
j_call: TRBJ2-7
v_call: TRBV7-3

cdr3_nt: TGCAGTGCTAGGGTCGGGGAGAGCAATCAGCCCCAGCATTTT
cdr3_aa: CSARVGESNQPQHF
clone_size: NA
d_call: NA
j_call: TRBJ1-5
v_call: TRBV20-1

cdr3_nt: TGCGCCAGCAGCCAGGGGGACAGGGGTTACACCGGGGAGCTGTTTTTT
cdr3_aa: CASSQGDRGYTGELFF
clone_size: many
d_call: TRBD1
j_call: TRBJ2-2
v_call: TRBV5-1

cdr3_nt: TGTGCCAGCAGTTACTCGACGGGACTACCTTCCACCGGGGAGCTGTTTTTT
cdr3_aa: CASSYSTGLPSTGELFF
clone_size: many
d_call: TRBD2
j_call: TRBJ2-2
v_call: TRBV6-5

cdr3_nt: TGTGCCACCAGTGCCCCAGGGGCAGAGACCCAGTACTTC
cdr3_aa: CATSAPGAETQYF
clone_size: many
d_call: NA
j_call: TRBJ2-5
v_call: TRBV24-1

cdr3_nt: TGTGCCAGCAGACCACCTCAGGGGTCCTTTTATTTT
cdr3_aa: CASRPPQGSFYF
clone_size: many
d_call: NA
j_call: TRBJ1-3
v_call: TRBV12-3/TRBV12-4

cdr3_nt: TGTGCCAGCACCAGGGGCAACATAGGCATAAACGAGCAGTACTTC
cdr3_aa: CASTRGNIGINEQYF
clone_size: many
d_call: NA
j_call: TRBJ2-7
v_call: TRBV6-1

cdr3_nt: TGTGCCAGCAGTTTACACGATGGGAGCGGGGAGCTGTTTTTT
cdr3_aa: CASSLHDGSGELFF
clone_size: many
d_call: NA
j_call: TRBJ2-2
v_call: TRBV12-3/TRBV12-4

cdr3_nt: TGTGCCAGCAGTTTAGGATTACACACAGATACGCAGTATTTT
cdr3_aa: CASSLGLHTDTQYF
clone_size: many
d_call: NA
j_call: TRBJ2-3
v_call: TRBV12-3/TRBV12-4

cdr3_nt: TGTGCCAGCAGCTTCGGACAGTTCTGGACCGGGGAGCTGTTTTTT
cdr3_aa: CASSFGQFWTGELFF
clone_size: few
d_call: NA
j_call: TRBJ2-2
v_call: TRBV7-8

cdr3_nt: TGTGCCAGCAGTAGGGACAGGGTTAATGAAAAACTGTTTTTT
cdr3_aa: CASSRDRVNEKLFF
clone_size: many
d_call: TRBD1
j_call: TRBJ1-4
v_call: TRBV12-3/TRBV12-4

cdr3_nt: TGTGCCAGCAGTTACTCCCACCAAAGCTCCTACGAGCAGTACTTC
cdr3_aa: CASSYSHQSSYEQYF
clone_size: many
d_call: NA
j_call: TRBJ2-7
v_call: TRBV6-5

cdr3_nt: NA
cdr3_aa: CASSSTLGALSNTEAFF
clone_size: many
d_call: NA
j_call: TRBJ1-1
v_call: TRBV5-4

cdr3_nt: TGTGCCAGCCGCGGGACTAGGTCTACTTACGAGCAGTACTTC
cdr3_aa: CASRGTRSTYEQYF
clone_size: NA
d_call: TRBD2
j_call: TRBJ2-7
v_call: TRBV6-1

cdr3_nt: TGTGCCAGCAGCCAAGACAGACCCGGGGAGCTGTTTTTT
cdr3_aa: CASSQDRPGELFF
clone_size: many
d_call: NA
j_call: TRBJ2-2
v_call: TRBV3-1

cdr3_nt: TGCGCCAGCAGCCCCGGCGGGTTCAATCAGCCCCAGCATTTT
cdr3_aa: CASSPGGFNQPQHF
clone_size: many
d_call: NA
j_call: TRBJ1-5
v_call: TRBV5-1

cdr3_nt: TGTGCCTGGAGTGACGGACAGGGGGCCAGAGCTTTCTTT
cdr3_aa: CAWSDGQGARAFF
clone_size: NA
d_call: TRBD1
j_call: TRBJ1-1
v_call: TRBV30

cdr3_nt: TGTGCCAGCAGCCCACCCGACAGGGTAGGGGAGCTGTTTTTT
cdr3_aa: CASSPPDRVGELFF
clone_size: many
d_call: TRBD1
j_call: TRBJ2-2
v_call: TRBV7-9

cdr3_nt: TGTGCCAGCAGCTTACGAGGAACCTACGAGCAGTACTTC
cdr3_aa: CASSLRGTYEQYF
clone_size: many
d_call: NA
j_call: TRBJ2-7
v_call: TRBV11-2

cdr3_nt: TGTGCCAGCAGCCAGTGGGTTGACAGGGGCGCTGGCGGGGAGCTGTTTTTT
cdr3_aa: CASSQWVDRGAGGELFF
clone_size: few
d_call: TRBD1
j_call: TRBJ2-2
v_call: TRBV3-1

cdr3_nt: TGCGCCAGCAGCGGAGGACAATACACTGAAGCTTTCTTT
cdr3_aa: CASSGGQYTEAFF
clone_size: NA
d_call: NA
j_call: TRBJ1-1
v_call: TRBV5-1

cdr3_nt: TGTGCCAGCAGCTTAGGTTTTGGGCAGAACACTGAAGCTTTCTTT
cdr3_aa: CASSLGFGQNTEAFF
clone_size: many
d_call: NA
j_call: TRBJ1-1
v_call: TRBV7-9

cdr3_nt: TGTGCCAGCAGCTCAGACAGGTCCCCCTACGAGCAGTACTTC
cdr3_aa: CASSSDRSPYEQYF
clone_size: many
d_call: NA
j_call: TRBJ2-7
v_call: TRBV13

cdr3_nt: TGTGCCAGCAGCGTAGTCCTAGCGGGAGGCCCTAATGAGCAGTTCTTC
cdr3_aa: CASSVVLAGGPNEQFF
clone_size: many
d_call: TRBD2
j_call: TRBJ2-1
v_call: TRBV9

cdr3_nt: TGTGCCATCATGAGGGACGGTGGGGCCAACGTCCTGACTTTC
cdr3_aa: CAIMRDGGANVLTF
clone_size: many
d_call: NA
j_call: TRBJ2-6
v_call: TRBV10-3

cdr3_nt: TGTGCCAGCAGCTGGATCACAACCGGAGCTTTCTTT
cdr3_aa: CASSWITTGAFF
clone_size: many
d_call: NA
j_call: TRBJ1-1
v_call: TRBV7-9

cdr3_nt: TGTGCCAGCAGTTATGGAGTCTACGAGCAGTACTTC
cdr3_aa: CASSYGVYEQYF
clone_size: many
d_call: NA
j_call: TRBJ2-7
v_call: TRBV6-2/TRBV6-3

cdr3_nt: TGTGCCAGCAGTCGACAGGGATGGAACACTGAAGCTTTCTTT
cdr3_aa: CASSRQGWNTEAFF
clone_size: many
d_call: TRBD1
j_call: TRBJ1-1
v_call: TRBV27

cdr3_nt: TGCAGCGTTGGTAAGGGACAGAGCACCACAGATACGCAGTATTTT
cdr3_aa: CSVGKGQSTTDTQYF
clone_size: NA
d_call: TRBD1
j_call: TRBJ2-3
v_call: TRBV29-1

cdr3_nt: TGCAGTGCTGGAATGAGGGGGAATGAGCAGTTCTTC
cdr3_aa: CSAGMRGNEQFF
clone_size: many
d_call: NA
j_call: TRBJ2-1
v_call: TRBV20-1

cdr3_nt: TGTGCCAGCAGCTTAGTAACAGGTGGGCTTAATCAGCCCCAGCATTTT
cdr3_aa: CASSLVTGGLNQPQHF
clone_size: many
d_call: NA
j_call: TRBJ1-5
v_call: TRBV7-2

cdr3_nt: TGTGCCAGCAGTCCCCCGGGACCAAGCAAAGCTTTCTTT
cdr3_aa: CASSPPGPSKAFF
clone_size: few
d_call: NA
j_call: TRBJ1-1
v_call: TRBV12-3/TRBV12-4

cdr3_nt: TGTGCCAGCGTCCGGGGGAACTATAATTCACCCCTCCACTTT
cdr3_aa: CASVRGNYNSPLHF
clone_size: many
d_call: NA
j_call: TRBJ1-6
v_call: TRBV28

cdr3_nt: TGTGCCAGCAGTTCCCTGATCGGACAGCCAGATGGCTACACCTTC
cdr3_aa: CASSSLIGQPDGYTF
clone_size: many
d_call: NA
j_call: TRBJ1-2
v_call: TRBV27

cdr3_nt: TGTGCCAGTACCTTCGCCTGGGACAGCGAAGCTTTCTTT
cdr3_aa: CASTFAWDSEAFF
clone_size: many
d_call: TRBD1
j_call: TRBJ1-1
v_call: TRBV19

cdr3_nt: TGTGCCAGCAGTTGGGACACTGAAGCTTTCTTT
cdr3_aa: CASSWDTEAFF
clone_size: many
d_call: NA
j_call: TRBJ1-1
v_call: TRBV12-3/TRBV12-4